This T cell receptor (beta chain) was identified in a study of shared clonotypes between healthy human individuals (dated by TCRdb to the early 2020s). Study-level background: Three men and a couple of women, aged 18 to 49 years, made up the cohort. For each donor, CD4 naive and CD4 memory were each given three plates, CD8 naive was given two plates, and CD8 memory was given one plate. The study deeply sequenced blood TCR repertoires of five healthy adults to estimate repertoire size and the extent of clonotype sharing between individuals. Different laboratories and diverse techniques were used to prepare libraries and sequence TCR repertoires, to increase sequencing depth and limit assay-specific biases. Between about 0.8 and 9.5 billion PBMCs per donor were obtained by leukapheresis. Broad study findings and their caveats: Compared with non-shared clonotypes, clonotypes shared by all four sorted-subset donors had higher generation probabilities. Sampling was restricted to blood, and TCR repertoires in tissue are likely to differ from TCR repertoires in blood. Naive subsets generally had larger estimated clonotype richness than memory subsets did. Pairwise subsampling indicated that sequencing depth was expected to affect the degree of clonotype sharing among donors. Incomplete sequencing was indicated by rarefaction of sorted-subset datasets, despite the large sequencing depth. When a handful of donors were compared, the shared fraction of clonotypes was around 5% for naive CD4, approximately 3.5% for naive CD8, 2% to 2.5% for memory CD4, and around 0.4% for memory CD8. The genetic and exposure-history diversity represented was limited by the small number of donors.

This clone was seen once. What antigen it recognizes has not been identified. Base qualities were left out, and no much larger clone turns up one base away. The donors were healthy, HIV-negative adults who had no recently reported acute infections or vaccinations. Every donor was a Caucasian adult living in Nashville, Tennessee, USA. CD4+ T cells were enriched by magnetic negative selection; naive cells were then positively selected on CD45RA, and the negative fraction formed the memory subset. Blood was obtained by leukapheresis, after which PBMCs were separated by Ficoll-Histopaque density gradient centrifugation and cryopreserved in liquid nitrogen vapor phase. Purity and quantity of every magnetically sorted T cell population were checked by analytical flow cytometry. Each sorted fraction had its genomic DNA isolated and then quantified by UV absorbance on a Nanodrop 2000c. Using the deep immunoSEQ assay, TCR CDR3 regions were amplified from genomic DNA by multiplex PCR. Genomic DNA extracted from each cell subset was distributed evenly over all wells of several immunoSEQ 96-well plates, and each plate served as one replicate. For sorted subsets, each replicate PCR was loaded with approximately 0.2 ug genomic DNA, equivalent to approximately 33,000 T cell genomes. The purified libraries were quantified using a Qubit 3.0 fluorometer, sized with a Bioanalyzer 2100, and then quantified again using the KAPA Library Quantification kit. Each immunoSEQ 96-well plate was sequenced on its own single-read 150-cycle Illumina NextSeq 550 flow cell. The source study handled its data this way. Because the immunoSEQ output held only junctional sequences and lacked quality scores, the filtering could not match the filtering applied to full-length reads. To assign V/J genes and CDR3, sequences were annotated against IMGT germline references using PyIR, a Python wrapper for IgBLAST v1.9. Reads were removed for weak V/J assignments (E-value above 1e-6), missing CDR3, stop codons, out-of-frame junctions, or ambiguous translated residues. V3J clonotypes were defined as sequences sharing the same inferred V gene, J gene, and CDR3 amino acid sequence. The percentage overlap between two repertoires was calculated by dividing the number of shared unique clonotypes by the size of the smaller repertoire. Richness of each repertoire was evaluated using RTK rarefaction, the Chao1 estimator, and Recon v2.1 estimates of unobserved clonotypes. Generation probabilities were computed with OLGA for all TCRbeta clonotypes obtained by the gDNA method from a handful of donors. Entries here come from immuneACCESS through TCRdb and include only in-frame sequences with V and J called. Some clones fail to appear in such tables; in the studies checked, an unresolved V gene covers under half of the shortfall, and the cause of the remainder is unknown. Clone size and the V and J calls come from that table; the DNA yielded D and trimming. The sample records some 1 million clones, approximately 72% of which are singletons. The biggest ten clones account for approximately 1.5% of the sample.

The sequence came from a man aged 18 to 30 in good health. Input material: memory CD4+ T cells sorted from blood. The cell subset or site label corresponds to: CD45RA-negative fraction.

At the DNA level, the sequence is TGTGCCAGCAGTGAAGGAGCTTTTGGTGTTCTTTTCGGGACCGAAGAAGCTTTCTTT. The resulting protein is CASSEGAFGVLFGTEEAFF. The rearranged segments are TRBV2 and TRBJ1-1, with TRBD1 tentatively as D gene (5 bases match). CDR1 and CDR2 are read off the germline V gene as SNHLY and FYNNEI. The CDR3 runs 19 amino acids, cysteine and phenylalanine included. The entry retains the CDR3 DNA only, 57 bases that are in frame from base 1. The germline ends are 29 bases apart after V is trimmed by 1 base and J by 8 bases.